A single sample is the source of the 27 T cell receptor beta chains below, sequenced in a study of T cell responses to AZD1222 COVID-19 vaccine. The data were produced by immunoSEQ multiplex PCR, yet TCRdb's version contains in-frame clones alone and is incomplete. The sample includes 95,000 or so clones, roughly 89% of them seen just once. This material consisted of peripheral blood, taken on day 0 of AZD1222 vaccination. Every receptor here comes from an adult in good health.

This clone came up a few times. The gene calls are TRBV4-3 and TRBJ1-3, with D unclear. Germline lookup yields CDR1 LGHNA and CDR2 YSLEER. This CDR3 spans 14 amino acids. V lost 6 bases and J lost 4, with 13 bases in between. The CDR3 loop reads CASSTSLIGNTIYF. The CDR3 DNA reads TGCGCCAGCAGTACCAGCCTGATCGGAAACACCATATATTTT.

The V gene is TRBV28, the J gene TRBJ2-3; D might be TRBD2 (5 bases). The CDR3 runs to 14 residues. Germline V gives CDR1 MDHEN, CDR2 SYDVKM. V shed 6 bases and J shed 1 base, with 11 bases lying between them. The CDR3 DNA reads TGTGCCAGCAGCGACCCAGCGGGCACAGATACGCAGTATTTT. Its translation is CASSDPAGTDTQYF.

This chain connects TRBV7-2 to TRBJ2-5, with a possible D match to TRBD2 (6 bases). V shed 0 bases and J shed 5 bases, with 10 bases lying between them. The CDR3 totals 14 residues. Germline V gene data show CDR1 as SGHTA and CDR2 as FQGNSA. The CDR3 sequence: CASSLALGRETQYF. The CDR3 DNA is TGTGCCAGCAGCTTAGCTCTGGGGAGGGAGACCCAGTACTTC.

This chain joins TRBV2 and TRBJ1-3; 10 bases are shared with TRBD1. Germline CDR1 and CDR2: SNHLY and FYNNEI. The CDR3 spans 16 residues. With V trimmed by 1 base and J by 0 bases, 0 bases remained unmatched. The CDR3 is CASSEGTGGSGNTIYF. CDR3 nucleotide sequence: TGTGCCAGCAGTGAAGGGACAGGGGGCTCTGGAAACACCATATATTTT.

The chain joins TRBV19 to TRBJ2-1; 8 nucleotides line up with TRBD2. The CDR3 has 16 residues. Germline V lookup: CDR1 LNHDA, CDR2 SQIVND (reference sequence). V lost 5 bases, J lost 0 bases, and 6 bases stayed unmatched. The CDR3 coding sequence is TGTGCCAGTAGTGTCTCGGCGGGGGGCTCCTACAATGAGCAGTTCTTC. Translating gives CASSVSAGGSYNEQFF. Full variable domain (missing parts from reference TRBV19 and TRBJ2-1): DGGITQSPKYLFRKEGQNVTLSCEQNLNHDAMYWYRQDPGQGLRLIYYSQIVNDFQKGDIAEGYSVSREKKESFPLTVTSAQKNPTAFYLCASSVSAGGSYNEQFFGPGTRLTVL.

The chain couples TRBV7-9 to TRBJ1-2; D gene unclear. This CDR3 comprises 12 residues. Germline values: CDR1 SEHNR, CDR2 FQNEAQ (reference sequence). V lost 5 bases, J lost 6 bases, and 10 bases lay in between. CDR3 bases: TGTGCCAGCAGCCCAGCCGGGCATGGCTACACCTTC. Protein sequence: CASSPAGHGYTF.

In this sample, this clone turned up a few times. CDR3 sequence: CASRPRWRGVTYNEQFF. Here the CDR3 DNA reads TGTGCCAGTCGCCCCCGGTGGCGGGGGGTTACCTACAATGAGCAGTTCTTC. This chain uses TRBV19 with TRBJ2-1; 8 nucleotides agree with TRBD2. The CDR3 loop spans 17 amino acids. CDR1 is LNHDA and CDR2 is SQIVND in the germline V gene (reference sequence). V dropped 8 bases and J dropped 2; count of bases not matched to a gene: 14.

This clone came up a few times. The V call is TRBV6-5, the J call TRBJ1-1; D perhaps matches TRBD1 (5 bases). This CDR3 is built from 13 residues. Trimming removed 4 bases at V and 10 bases at J, with 16 bases between. CDR1 and CDR2 from the germline V gene are MNHEY and SVGAGI. CDR3 in amino acids: CASSSTRFGGAFF. DNA for the CDR3: TGTGCCAGCAGTTCTACCCGGTTTGGGGGAGCTTTCTTT.

V and J are TRBV2 and TRBJ1-6; D not certain. Germline V gene sequence: CDR1 SNHLY, CDR2 FYNNEI. The CDR3 has 13 amino acids. The V end lost 2 bases, the J end lost 10 bases, and 9 bases lay between the germline ends. The CDR3 sequence is CASSEQSGSPLHF. The CDR3 nucleotides are TGTGCCAGCAGTGAACAGTCAGGCTCACCCCTCCACTTT.

This sequence joins TRBV28 and TRBJ1-1, with D unresolved. Trimming removed 6 bases from V and 0 bases from J, with 14 bases in between. Germline V gene data show CDR1 as MDHEN and CDR2 as SYDVKM. The CDR3 is 15 residues long. The CDR3 reads CASSSRGALNTEAFF. The CDR3 nucleotides are TGTGCCAGCAGCTCCCGGGGTGCTCTGAACACTGAAGCTTTCTTT.

The genes are TRBV28 and TRBJ1-1; a possible D gene is TRBD1 (5 bases). The length of the CDR3 is 14 residues. Germline V gene lookup returns CDR1 MDHEN and CDR2 SYDVKM. V lost 6 bases, J lost 0 bases, and 11 bases lay in between. CDR3 in amino acids: CASSSRVMNTEAFF. CDR3 nucleotides: TGTGCCAGCAGCTCCAGGGTCATGAACACTGAAGCTTTCTTT.

This clone has a single count. In DNA, the CDR3 is TGTGCCTGGAGTGTACAGACCTACGAGCAGTACTTC. It encodes CAWSVQTYEQYF. The chain has TRBV30 and TRBJ2-7; D is undetermined. From germline, CDR1 is GTSNPN and CDR2 SVGIG (reference sequence). The V end lost 0 bases, the J end lost 2 bases, and 5 bases lay between the germline ends. This CDR3 is 12 amino acids long.

The V and J genes are TRBV30 and TRBJ2-7; D could derive from TRBD1 or TRBD2 (5 bases each). This CDR3 region has 14 residues. Trimming left V 4 bases short and J 2 bases short, with 15 bases between. Per germline, CDR1 GTSNPN and CDR2 SVGIG (reference sequence). The CDR3 sequence is CAWKKGTPTYEQYF. In DNA, the CDR3 is TGTGCCTGGAAAAAGGGGACCCCTACCTACGAGCAGTACTTC.

V and J are TRBV18 and TRBJ1-5; 7 bases agree with TRBD1. V dropped 6 bases and J dropped 2; count of bases not matched to a gene: 7. CDR3 length: 15 amino acids. Looked up from germline, CDR1 is KGHSH and CDR2 is LQKENI. CDR3 loop: CASSRGTVGNQPQHF. CDR3 coding DNA: TGTGCCAGCTCCCGAGGGACAGTGGGCAATCAGCCCCAGCATTTT. The entire variable domain, with the rest obtained from reference TRBV18 and TRBJ1-5, is as follows: NAGVMQNPRHLVRRRGQEARLRCSPMKGHSHVYWYRQLPEEGLKFMVYLQKENIIDESGMPKERFSAEFPKEGPSILRIQQVVRGDSAAYFCASSRGTVGNQPQHFGDGTRLSIL.

The V and J genes are TRBV20-1 and TRBJ1-1, with no clear D. With 6 bases removed from V and 5 bases from J, the gap between germline ends came to 4 bases. From germline, CDR1 is DFQATT and CDR2 SNEGSKA (reference sequence). The CDR3 is 9 amino acids. CDR3 nucleotide sequence: TGCAGTGCCGGGACTGAAGCTTTCTTT. As protein: CSAGTEAFF.

The chain recombines TRBV5-4 with TRBJ2-3; 13 nucleotides match TRBD2. CDR1 and CDR2 from the germline V gene are SGHNT and YYREEE (reference sequence). The trim removed 3 bases at V and 1 base at J, leaving 2 bases unmatched. The CDR3 runs to 16 residues. The CDR3 DNA reads TGTGCCAGCAGCTCGGGGACTAGCGGGGGCACAGATACGCAGTATTTT. Translating it yields CASSSGTSGGTDTQYF.

This clone was recorded only once. V and J are TRBV5-1 and TRBJ1-6, with 10 bases lining up with TRBD1. J was trimmed by 10 bases and V by 4 bases; bases with no gene match: 5. Germline V gene data show CDR1 as SGHRS and CDR2 as YFSETQ. The CDR3 length is 14 residues. CDR3 coding DNA: TGCGCCAGCAGCACCGGACAGGGGGGGTCACCCCTCCACTTT. It codes for CASSTGQGGSPLHF.

This chain uses TRBV7-9 with TRBJ2-3, with D possibly being TRBD1 or TRBD2 (6 bases each). The V gene lost 5 bases and the J gene lost 2 bases, with 14 bases spanning the gap. Germline V gene lookup returns CDR1 SEHNR and CDR2 FQNEAQ (reference sequence). This CDR3 spans 15 amino acids. The CDR3 loop reads CASSQAGGLTDTQYF. In DNA form, the CDR3 reads TGTGCCAGCAGCCAAGCCGGGGGCCTCACAGATACGCAGTATTTT.

The V gene is TRBV12-1, the J gene TRBJ2-5; TRBD2, as called in the table, went unchecked against the DNA. TRBV12-1 is a pseudogene. This CDR3 region has 15 residues. For the CDR3, the DNA is TGTGCCAACGTTGCTAACGGGCTAGCTAAAGAGACCCAGTACTTC. Amino acids: CANVANGLAKETQYF.

The V and J genes are TRBV11-1 and TRBJ2-7; 9 bases map to TRBD2. CDR3 size: 14 residues. After removal of 6 bases from V and 3 bases from J, the junction contained 6 bases not matched to a gene. The germline V gene has CDR1 SGHAT and CDR2 FQDESV (reference sequence). CDR3 in DNA: TGTGCCAGCAGTCAGCGGGGGGTTCTCTACGAGCAGTACTTC. Protein product: CASSQRGVLYEQYF.

The chain links TRBV6-4 to TRBJ1-1, with no clear D. The V gene lost 2 bases and the J gene lost 4 bases, with 11 bases spanning the gap. The CDR3 runs 14 residues. In germline, CDR1 is MRHNA, CDR2 SNTAGT. The CDR3, as DNA: TGTGCCAGCAGTGACCATCAGGAATCCACTGAAGCTTTCTTT. Its protein product is CASSDHQESTEAFF.

The chain joins TRBV9 to TRBJ1-3; D is ambiguous. There are 15 residues in the CDR3. Germline lookup yields CDR1 SGDLS and CDR2 YYNGEE. Trimming removed 0 bases from V and 0 bases from J, with 7 bases in between. The CDR3 spells CASSVASSSGNTIYF. CDR3 bases: TGTGCCAGCAGCGTAGCGTCGAGCTCTGGAAACACCATATATTTT.

The chain has TRBV6-5 and TRBJ2-1, with a possible D match to TRBD1 (6 bases). Germline CDR1 is MNHEY and CDR2 is SVGAGI. The germline V and J ends were trimmed by 4 bases and 4 bases, with 8 bases remaining between them. This CDR3 is 13 amino acids long. CDR3 amino acids: CASSLDSYNEQFF. In nucleotides, the CDR3 is TGTGCCAGCAGTTTGGACAGTTACAATGAGCAGTTCTTC.

The chain employs TRBV28 and TRBJ2-2; 8 positions match TRBD1. Germline CDR1 MDHEN, CDR2 SYDVKM. The ends lost 3 bases at V and 3 bases at J; junction bases unmatched: 6. The CDR3 has 16 amino acids. The chain's CDR3 is CASSFRSGGYTGELFF. Written as DNA, the CDR3 is TGTGCCAGCAGTTTTAGGTCAGGGGGCTACACCGGGGAGCTGTTTTTT.

This clone was picked up one time. The rearrangement joins TRBV7-9 to TRBJ2-1; 7 bases fit TRBD1. Germline V lookup: CDR1 SEHNR, CDR2 FQNEAQ (reference sequence). Germline trimming cut 2 bases from V and 7 bases from J; bases unmatched to any gene: 8. The CDR3 spans 15 residues. CDR3 amino acids: CASSLTYRGGNEQFF. The CDR3 DNA reads TGTGCCAGCAGCTTAACGTACAGGGGTGGGAATGAGCAGTTCTTC.

CDR3 loop: CASNPSGRANYGYTF. For the CDR3, the DNA is TGTGCCAGCAACCCTTCAGGGCGAGCTAACTATGGCTACACCTTC. The V and J genes are TRBV6-4 and TRBJ1-2, with D perhaps TRBD1 (5 bases). Between the trimmed V and J ends, which lost 7 bases and 0 bases, there was a span of 15 bases. The length of the CDR3 is 15 residues. CDR1 is MRHNA and CDR2 is SNTAGT in the germline V gene.

This clone appeared a single time. The rearrangement links TRBV6-1 to TRBJ1-2; 7 nucleotides agree with TRBD1. The CDR3 contains 14 residues. Unmatched junction bases numbered 2, after V lost 0 bases and J lost 4 bases. Germline CDR1 MNHNS, CDR2 SASEGT. The CDR3, as DNA: TGTGCCAGCAGTGAAGCGAGGACAGGCTATGGCTACACCTTC. Amino acids: CASSEARTGYGYTF.